Following are 8 T cell receptor beta chains from one sample sequenced in a study of blood T cell repertoires in COVID-19. Clones were sequenced by immunoSEQ multiplex PCR, and TCRdb holds only the in-frame ones, with some missing. This sample yields over 200,000 clones, of which about 80% are seen a single time; 2% to 3% belongs to the top ten. The sequencing input was peripheral blood. These receptors were collected from a woman in her thirties or forties with active or convalescent COVID-19.

The chain has TRBV6-2 or TRBV6-3 and TRBJ2-5; 7 bases match TRBD1. J was trimmed by 2 bases and V by 6 bases; bases with no gene match: 9. From germline, CDR1 is MNHEY and CDR2 SVGEGT. This CDR3 is built from 15 residues. CDR3 DNA sequence: TGTGCCAGCAGCCGACTTAGGGGGCGACAAGAGACCCAGTACTTC. Protein product: CASSRLRGRQETQYF.

The CDR3 nucleotides read TGTGCTAGTGCCCCGGGCGGGGAGACCCAGTACTTC. Its protein product is CASAPGGETQYF. The V gene is TRBV12-5, the J gene TRBJ2-5; a possible D gene is TRBD2 (5 bases). CDR3 length: 12 amino acids. Germline V gene lookup returns CDR1 LGHNT and CDR2 FRNRAP. Trimming stripped 7 bases from V and 5 bases from J, with 11 bases between.

The chain couples TRBV10-3 to TRBJ1-5; 7 positions agree with TRBD1. This CDR3 is 13 amino acids long. With V trimmed by 6 bases and J by 7 bases, 6 bases remained unmatched. The germline gives CDR1 ENHRY, CDR2 SYGVKD. The CDR3 protein is CAIRDDRDQPQHF. The CDR3 nucleotides read TGTGCCATCAGGGACGACAGGGACCAGCCCCAGCATTTT.

The chain has TRBV11-1 and TRBJ1-1; 7 bases are a match to TRBD1. V was clipped by 4 bases and J by 7 bases; unmatched bases: 9. The CDR3 runs 14 residues. Germline V gene data show CDR1 as SGHAT and CDR2 as FQDESV (reference sequence). The DNA for the CDR3 is TGTGCCAGCAGCTATACTTCCGGGACAGTTGAAGCTTTCTTT. This gives the protein CASSYTSGTVEAFF.

This chain uses TRBV2 with TRBJ2-1; a weak D match, TRBD1 (5 bases). Deletions cut 5 bases from V and 0 bases from J, with 11 bases between. This CDR3 is 15 amino acids long. Per germline, CDR1 SNHLY and CDR2 FYNNEI. CDR3 residues: CASSPDRSSYNEQFF. Here the CDR3 DNA reads TGTGCCAGCAGTCCCGACAGAAGCTCCTACAATGAGCAGTTCTTC. The complete variable domain, with remaining parts taken from reference TRBV2 and TRBJ2-1, reads EPEVTQTPSHQVTQMGQEVILRCVPISNHLYFYWYRQILGQKVEFLVSFYNNEISEKSEIFDDQFSVERPDGSNFTLKIRSTKLEDSAMYFCASSPDRSSYNEQFFGPGTRLTVL.

This clone was detected only a few times. CDR3 protein: CASSPGDRGLSNQPQHF. The CDR3 DNA reads TGTGCCAGCAGCCCTGGGGACAGGGGGCTAAGCAATCAGCCCCAGCATTTT. This chain uses TRBV9 with TRBJ1-5; TRBD1 aligns across 12 bases. The germline CDR1 and CDR2 sequences are SGDLS and YYNGEE. CDR3 length equals 17 residues. The V segment lost 4 bases and the J segment 1 base; nucleotides outside the gene matches: 6.

V and J are TRBV30 and TRBJ2-7, with 7 nucleotides matching TRBD1. V was pared by 3 bases and J by 6 bases, with 5 bases of the junction left unmatched. This CDR3 is 12 amino acids long. Germline V gene lookup returns CDR1 GTSNPN and CDR2 SVGIG (reference sequence). CDR3 sequence: CAWRVTGAEQYF. The CDR3 nucleotides are TGTGCCTGGAGAGTAACAGGGGCCGAGCAGTACTTC. The entire variable domain, with the rest obtained from reference TRBV30 and TRBJ2-7, is as follows: SQTIHQWPATLVQPVGSPLSLECTVEGTSNPNLYWYRQAAGRGLQLLFYSVGIGQISSEVPQNLSASRPQDRQFILSSKKLLLSDSGFYLCAWRVTGAEQYFGPGTRLTVT.

The chain is built from TRBV18 and TRBJ2-1, with 8 bases identical to TRBD2. The CDR3 spans 15 residues. CDR1 is KGHSH, CDR2 LQKENI, per germline. Germline trimming cut 3 bases from V and 4 bases from J; bases unmatched to any gene: 5. CDR3 loop: CASSPGLEAYNEQFF. In DNA form, the CDR3 reads TGTGCCAGCTCACCGGGACTAGAGGCTTACAATGAGCAGTTCTTC.